This record covers a single T cell receptor beta chain. Trimming removed 2 bases at V and 0 bases at J, with 14 bases between. CDR1 is LNHDA and CDR2 is SQIVND in the germline V gene (reference sequence). The CDR3 consists of 17 residues. Participants came from about two dozen US areas, aged roughly 18 to 95 years. Cohort assignment relied on participant-reported clinical history. How the authors handled the data: Reference gene primer amplification yielded estimated nucleated cell counts. Profiled with immunoSEQ multiplex PCR; TCRdb holds only in-frame clones, not every one. The D gene and trimming were derived from the DNA, and the V and J assignments and clone size from that table. Of about 310,000 clones listed, approximately 88% are singletons. This specimen belongs to a study of blood T cell repertoires in COVID-19. Whole-study context: PBMCs, B-cell-depleted T cells, or T cells were the source of the cDNA or gDNA that made up the material.

V gene TRBV19 combines with J gene TRBJ2-1; D gene unclear. Material: PBMCs or T cells enriched from blood (not recorded which). This clonotype originated in a woman younger than 35 who had recovered from COVID-19. The DNA of the CDR3 is TGTGCCAGTAGTATATCTGCCAGGTCGAGCTCCTACAATGAGCAGTTCTTC. It encodes CASSISARSSSYNEQFF.